This TCR beta chain comes out of a study of beta chain features in type 1 diabetes. Findings of the study overall: Type 1 diabetes patients showed fewer insertions and more deletions at VDJ junctions. Among patients, naive, central memory and Treg TCRB repertoires appeared more similar than among healthy donors. There was a moderate but significant shortening of TCRB CDR3s in all four CD4+ subsets of Type 1 diabetes patients.

Cells sorted by CD45RO/CCR7/CD25/CD127/CD95/CD27 comprised CD4+ naive, central memory, regulatory and stem cell-like memory cells. Each sorted population was over 95% pure. Germline V gives CDR1 SGHRS, CDR2 YFSETQ. With V trimmed by 0 bases and J by 1 base, 14 bases remained unmatched. The CDR3 runs 19 residues. The study reverse transcribed the entire isolated RNA, so it sequenced expressed TCRB transcripts. Here immunoSEQ multiplex PCR was the method, and the copy in TCRdb shows in-frame clones only, minus some. Of nearly 700,000 clones listed, roughly 13% are singletons. Of note for this clone: Its specificity is not known.

Material: naive CD4+ T cells from blood. The chain links TRBV5-1 to TRBJ1-1; 8 bases line up with TRBD1. The clonotype was recovered from a man between 18 and 35 years old with type 1 diabetes. CDR3 bases: TGCGCCAGCAGCTTGGAGAGGACAGGGCAAAAGGGGAGGAACACTGAAGCTTTCTTT. Translation: CASSLERTGQKGRNTEAFF.